Listed below are T cell receptor beta chains from one sample, sequenced in a study of cytomegalovirus exposure and HLA in healthy donors. Assay: immunoSEQ multiplex PCR; the TCRdb copy retains only in-frame clones and omits some. The sample lists about 190,000 clones; roughly 80% were seen once. The sequencing input was PBMCs. These receptor sequences come from a man aged 35-49 years in good health and CMV-seropositive. CDR3s include the opening cysteine and the closing phenylalanine or tryptophan. A D gene is named only where the DNA matches it firmly. Size values are once, few and many counts, or a class for expanded clones, and some rows have none.

clone size: .
V gene: TRBV21-1
D gene: .
J gene: TRBJ2-7
CDR3 protein: CASSKVGGGPTMWREQYF
CDR3 DNA: TGTGCCAGCAGCAAAGTGGGGGGGGGCCCCACAATGTGGAGGGAGCAGTACTTC

clone size: .
V gene: TRBV28
D gene: .
J gene: TRBJ1-1
CDR3 protein: CATLWGGWNTEAFF
CDR3 DNA: TGTGCCACCTTATGGGGGGGCTGGAACACTGAAGCTTTCTTT

clone size: once
V gene: TRBV4-3
D gene: TRBD1
J gene: TRBJ1-5
CDR3 protein: CASSQRQGRDQPQHF
CDR3 DNA: TGCGCCAGCAGCCAGCGACAGGGGAGGGATCAGCCCCAGCATTTT

clone size: .
V gene: TRBV5-6
D gene: .
J gene: TRBJ2-7
CDR3 protein: CASSHVLGGGQSGQYF
CDR3 DNA: TGTGCCAGCAGCCACGTACTGGGGGGGGGCCAGTCGGGGCAGTACTTC

clone size: .
V gene: TRBV10-3
D gene: TRBD2
J gene: TRBJ2-7
CDR3 protein: CAISQTSGGNEQYF
CDR3 DNA: TGTGCCATCAGCCAGACTAGCGGGGGGAACGAGCAGTACTTC

clone size: .
V gene: TRBV6-5
D gene: .
J gene: TRBJ2-5
CDR3 protein: CASSYTEAQETQYF
CDR3 DNA: TGTGCCAGCAGTTACACGGAGGCACAAGAGACCCAGTACTTC

clone size: few
V gene: TRBV6-5
D gene: .
J gene: TRBJ1-3
CDR3 protein: CASRTGSGNTIYF
CDR3 DNA: TGTGCCAGCAGAACAGGCTCTGGAAACACCATATATTTT

clone size: .
V gene: TRBV2
D gene: TRBD1
J gene: TRBJ1-4
CDR3 protein: CASRAGGTNEKLFF
CDR3 DNA: TGTGCCAGCAGAGCAGGGGGCACTAATGAAAAACTGTTTTTT

clone size: .
V gene: TRBV30
D gene: .
J gene: TRBJ2-7
CDR3 protein: CAWGGQDAFEQYF
CDR3 DNA: TGTGCCTGGGGGGGCCAAGACGCTTTCGAGCAGTACTTC

clone size: .
V gene: TRBV19
D gene: TRBD2
J gene: TRBJ2-5
CDR3 protein: CASSLAGIGQETQYF
CDR3 DNA: TGTGCCAGTAGTCTAGCGGGAATCGGGCAGGAGACCCAGTACTTC

clone size: .
V gene: TRBV5-1
D gene: TRBD2
J gene: TRBJ2-5
CDR3 protein: CASSLATSGQGAQYF
CDR3 DNA: TGCGCCAGCAGCTTGGCGACTAGCGGCCAAGGGGCCCAGTACTTC

clone size: .
V gene: TRBV7-9
D gene: .
J gene: TRBJ1-5
CDR3 protein: CASSLTDRSGQPQHF
CDR3 DNA: TGTGCCAGCAGCTTAACCGACAGGTCGGGACAGCCCCAGCATTTT

clone size: .
V gene: TRBV6-5
D gene: .
J gene: TRBJ1-4
CDR3 protein: CASSSGRNEKLFF
CDR3 DNA: TGTGCCAGCAGTTCGGGGAGAAATGAAAAACTGTTTTTT

clone size: .
V gene: TRBV9
D gene: .
J gene: TRBJ2-2
CDR3 protein: CASSVALERANTGELFF
CDR3 DNA: TGTGCCAGCAGCGTAGCTTTAGAACGAGCGAACACCGGGGAGCTGTTTTTT

clone size: .
V gene: TRBV28
D gene: TRBD1
J gene: TRBJ2-3
CDR3 protein: CASSLTGTEDTQYF
CDR3 DNA: TGTGCCAGCAGTTTAACAGGGACAGAAGATACGCAGTATTTT

clone size: .
V gene: TRBV18
D gene: .
J gene: TRBJ2-2
CDR3 protein: CASSPAAGAGELFF
CDR3 DNA: TGTGCCAGCTCACCAGCTGCGGGGGCTGGGGAGCTGTTTTTT

clone size: .
V gene: TRBV5-1
D gene: .
J gene: TRBJ1-2
CDR3 protein: CASSLRGNSNYGYTF
CDR3 DNA: TGCGCCAGCAGCTTGAGGGGTAATTCCAACTATGGCTACACCTTC

clone size: .
V gene: TRBV13
D gene: TRBD1
J gene: TRBJ2-7
CDR3 protein: CASSFGTGPYEQYF
CDR3 DNA: TGTGCCAGCAGCTTCGGGACAGGGCCCTACGAGCAGTACTTC

clone size: .
V gene: TRBV4-2
D gene: TRBD2
J gene: TRBJ2-3
CDR3 protein: CASSQEGLAGPDTQYF
CDR3 DNA: TGTGCCAGCAGCCAAGAGGGACTAGCGGGGCCCGATACGCAGTATTTT

clone size: .
V gene: TRBV30
D gene: .
J gene: TRBJ2-6
CDR3 protein: CAWSLTFNVLTF
CDR3 DNA: TGTGCCTGGAGTCTAACTTTCAACGTCCTGACTTTC

clone size: .
V gene: TRBV27
D gene: .
J gene: TRBJ2-3
CDR3 protein: CASSLGRGDTQYF
CDR3 DNA: TGTGCCAGCAGTCTCGGAAGGGGAGATACGCAGTATTTT

clone size: few
V gene: TRBV7-9
D gene: .
J gene: TRBJ1-1
CDR3 protein: CASSSPPENTEAFF
CDR3 DNA: TGTGCCAGCAGCTCCCCCCCAGAGAACACTGAAGCTTTCTTT

clone size: .
V gene: TRBV15
D gene: .
J gene: TRBJ1-2
CDR3 protein: CATDSRKSRADGYTF
CDR3 DNA: TGTGCCACCGACAGCCGAAAATCCAGGGCGGATGGCTACACCTTC

clone size: few
V gene: TRBV7-3
D gene: .
J gene: TRBJ1-1
CDR3 protein: CASSLGAANTEAFF
CDR3 DNA: TGTGCCAGCAGCTTAGGGGCCGCGAACACTGAAGCTTTCTTT

clone size: .
V gene: TRBV7-9
D gene: TRBD1
J gene: TRBJ1-2
CDR3 protein: CASSLQGDGYTF
CDR3 DNA: TGTGCCAGCAGCTTACAGGGGGATGGCTACACCTTC

clone size: .
V gene: TRBV19
D gene: .
J gene: TRBJ1-1
CDR3 protein: CASSIQGRVDTEAFF
CDR3 DNA: TGTGCCAGTAGTATTCAGGGGAGGGTCGACACTGAAGCTTTCTTT

clone size: .
V gene: TRBV19
D gene: .
J gene: TRBJ2-7
CDR3 protein: CASSTQTDYEQYF
CDR3 DNA: TGTGCCAGTAGTACACAGACAGATTACGAGCAGTACTTC

clone size: .
V gene: TRBV28
D gene: TRBD1
J gene: TRBJ1-1
CDR3 protein: CASSRDRGTEAFF
CDR3 DNA: TGTGCCAGCAGCCGGGACAGGGGGACTGAAGCTTTCTTT

clone size: .
V gene: TRBV27
D gene: .
J gene: TRBJ2-7
CDR3 protein: CASRRGYEQYF
CDR3 DNA: TGTGCCAGCAGACGGGGCTACGAGCAGTACTTC

clone size: .
V gene: TRBV6-4
D gene: .
J gene: TRBJ1-5
CDR3 protein: CAREEHQPQHF
CDR3 DNA: TGTGCCAGGGAGGAGCATCAGCCCCAGCATTTT

clone size: .
V gene: TRBV4-3
D gene: .
J gene: TRBJ1-2
CDR3 protein: CASSQARGYGGYTF
CDR3 DNA: TGCGCCAGCAGCCAGGCCCGCGGATACGGTGGCTACACCTTC

clone size: .
V gene: TRBV5-1
D gene: TRBD1
J gene: TRBJ2-4
CDR3 protein: CASSWDRGGKNIQYF
CDR3 DNA: TGCGCCAGCAGCTGGGACAGGGGAGGCAAAAACATTCAGTACTTC

clone size: .
V gene: TRBV5-1
D gene: TRBD2
J gene: TRBJ2-3
CDR3 protein: CASRPTSGGASGGTQYF
CDR3 DNA: TGCGCCAGCAGACCTACTAGCGGGGGGGCGTCAGGGGGTACGCAGTATTTT

clone size: once
V gene: TRBV6-5
D gene: .
J gene: TRBJ2-7
CDR3 protein: CASSYSYGETYEQYF
CDR3 DNA: TGTGCCAGCAGTTACTCGTACGGGGAGACCTACGAGCAGTACTTC

clone size: .
V gene: TRBV6-6
D gene: .
J gene: TRBJ2-4
CDR3 protein: CASSAQGGDIQYF
CDR3 DNA: TGTGCCAGCAGCGCTCAGGGTGGGGACATTCAGTACTTC

clone size: .
V gene: TRBV5-5
D gene: .
J gene: TRBJ2-7
CDR3 protein: CASSFTAGLNYEQYF
CDR3 DNA: TGTGCCAGCAGCTTTACGGCAGGCCTTAACTACGAGCAGTACTTC

clone size: .
V gene: TRBV28
D gene: TRBD2
J gene: TRBJ2-3
CDR3 protein: CASSAPGTSGTDTQYF
CDR3 DNA: TGTGCCAGCAGTGCGCCCGGGACTAGCGGGACAGATACGCAGTATTTT

clone size: .
V gene: TRBV25-1
D gene: TRBD2
J gene: TRBJ2-1
CDR3 protein: CASSVQASGVGSWNEQFF
CDR3 DNA: TGTGCCAGCAGTGTCCAGGCTAGCGGGGTTGGCTCCTGGAATGAGCAGTTCTTC

clone size: .
V gene: TRBV2
D gene: TRBD1
J gene: TRBJ1-1
CDR3 protein: CASSQGQGTEAFF
CDR3 DNA: TGTGCCAGCAGCCAAGGACAGGGCACTGAAGCTTTCTTT

clone size: .
V gene: TRBV4-3
D gene: .
J gene: TRBJ2-1
CDR3 protein: CASSQERGGAYNEQFF
CDR3 DNA: TGCGCCAGCAGCCAAGAAAGGGGCGGGGCATACAATGAGCAGTTCTTC

clone size: .
V gene: TRBV6-6
D gene: .
J gene: TRBJ1-5
CDR3 protein: CASSSPGGSQPQHF
CDR3 DNA: TGTGCCAGCAGTTCGCCGGGGGGCTCGCAGCCCCAGCATTTT

clone size: few
V gene: TRBV6-1
D gene: .
J gene: TRBJ2-2
CDR3 protein: CASRLKGAGTGELFF
CDR3 DNA: TGTGCCAGCAGACTGAAGGGAGCGGGCACCGGGGAGCTGTTTTTT

clone size: .
V gene: TRBV4-2
D gene: .
J gene: TRBJ1-1
CDR3 protein: CASSQVAHTGPNTEAFF
CDR3 DNA: TGTGCCAGCAGCCAAGTAGCCCATACCGGCCCGAACACTGAAGCTTTCTTT

clone size: .
V gene: TRBV5-6
D gene: TRBD1
J gene: TRBJ2-1
CDR3 protein: CASTETGTGFDNEQFF
CDR3 DNA: TGTGCCAGCACCGAAACCGGGACAGGGTTCGACAATGAGCAGTTCTTC

clone size: .
V gene: TRBV18
D gene: TRBD1
J gene: TRBJ2-2
CDR3 protein: CASSPDERTGLAGELFF
CDR3 DNA: TGTGCCAGCTCCCCAGACGAGAGGACAGGGTTGGCCGGGGAGCTGTTTTTT

clone size: .
V gene: TRBV15
D gene: .
J gene: TRBJ2-5
CDR3 protein: CATSRARGTQYF
CDR3 DNA: TGTGCCACCAGCAGAGCTAGGGGCACCCAGTACTTC

clone size: .
V gene: TRBV2
D gene: TRBD1
J gene: TRBJ1-4
CDR3 protein: CASSLRTGGVEKLFF
CDR3 DNA: TGTGCCAGCAGCTTAAGGACAGGAGGAGTTGAAAAACTGTTTTTT

clone size: .
V gene: TRBV30
D gene: .
J gene: TRBJ1-5
CDR3 protein: CAWTGGDNQPQHF
CDR3 DNA: TGTGCCTGGACTGGCGGAGACAATCAGCCCCAGCATTTT

clone size: .
V gene: TRBV7-8
D gene: .
J gene: TRBJ2-5
CDR3 protein: CASNLLASNGAQYF
CDR3 DNA: TGTGCCAGCAACCTCTTGGCGTCGAACGGGGCCCAGTACTTC

clone size: once
V gene: TRBV7-2
D gene: .
J gene: TRBJ1-2
CDR3 protein: CASSLETGYGYTF
CDR3 DNA: TGTGCCAGCAGCTTAGAGACAGGCTATGGCTACACCTTC

clone size: .
V gene: TRBV7-3
D gene: TRBD1
J gene: TRBJ1-5
CDR3 protein: CASSSGTGSGQPQHF
CDR3 DNA: TGTGCCAGCAGCTCCGGGACAGGTTCAGGTCAGCCCCAGCATTTT

clone size: .
V gene: TRBV25-1
D gene: TRBD1
J gene: TRBJ1-2
CDR3 protein: CASSEGGTGVYGYTF
CDR3 DNA: TGTGCCAGCAGTGAGGGGGGTACAGGGGTCTATGGCTACACCTTC

clone size: once
V gene: TRBV11-2
D gene: .
J gene: TRBJ2-7
CDR3 protein: CASSQRRGYEQYF
CDR3 DNA: TGTGCCAGCAGCCAACGCAGAGGTTACGAGCAGTACTTC

clone size: .
V gene: TRBV9
D gene: .
J gene: TRBJ1-2
CDR3 protein: CASSGTHRDVGYGYTF
CDR3 DNA: TGTGCCAGCAGCGGCACCCACAGGGATGTGGGCTATGGCTACACCTTC

clone size: .
V gene: TRBV9
D gene: .
J gene: TRBJ1-1
CDR3 protein: CASSVGGSTEALF
CDR3 DNA: TGTGCCAGCAGCGTAGGAGGTAGCACTGAAGCTCTCTTT